This T cell receptor (beta chain) stems from a study of early T cells in non-severe SARS-CoV-2 infection. Study in general: Chains were unpaired, as sequencing was done on bulk RNA from unsorted whole blood.

The table lists this clonotype with many counts. The antigen is not known. The CDR3 runs to 12 residues. Trimming removed 5 bases at V and 5 bases at J, with 9 bases between. Germline V gene sequence: CDR1 SNHLY, CDR2 FYNNEI. Unique molecular identifier tags were affixed to discrete cDNA molecules. MiXCR, applied by TCRdb to the 5' RACE reads, yields one record per CDR3 protein. The sample yields about 42,000 distinct CDR3 sequences, around 6.3% seen once. Study-wide results and caveats: Clonotype matching in VDJdb favored anti-spike CD8 responses and did not capture private and CD4 specificities.

This sample comprised whole blood, obtained at baseline. V gene TRBV2 combines with J gene TRBJ2-5; tentatively, D is TRBD2 (5 bases). This TCR was recovered from an adult who was a healthcare worker with PCR-confirmed SARS-CoV-2 infection or an uninfected control (not recorded which). CDR3 region: CASSRTGETQYF. The CDR3 DNA reads TGTGCCAGCAGTAGGACGGGGGAGACCCAGTACTTC. The whole variable domain, filled in from reference TRBV2 and TRBJ2-5, reads EPEVTQTPSHQVTQMGQEVILRCVPISNHLYFYWYRQILGQKVEFLVSFYNNEISEKSEIFDDQFSVERPDGSNFTLKIRSTKLEDSAMYFCASSRTGETQYFGPGTRLLVL.